Below, 27 T cell receptor beta chains from the same sample are listed, as sequenced in a study of blood T cell repertoires in COVID-19. TCRdb's table, derived via immunoSEQ multiplex PCR, lists solely in-frame clones and lacks some. The sample records 60,000 to 70,000 clones, more than 70% being singletons. The specimen was PBMCs or T cells enriched from blood (not recorded which). All receptors come from a woman between 40 and 50 years old who had recovered from COVID-19.

The chain carries TRBV10-2 and TRBJ2-2; 12 positions match TRBD1. Germline trimming cut 6 bases from V and 4 bases from J; bases unmatched to any gene: 9. CDR3 size: 17 residues. Germline CDR1 reads WSHSY; CDR2 reads SAAADI. The CDR3 DNA reads as TGCGCCAGCAGCCCGGGACAGGGGGCGCGCGGCACCGGGGAGCTGTTTTTT. It translates to CASSPGQGARGTGELFF.

The chain combines TRBV6-4 with TRBJ1-1; TRBD1 might be the D (5 bases). This CDR3 has 11 amino acids. Trimming removed 2 bases at V and 13 bases at J, with 11 bases between. The germline gives CDR1 MRHNA, CDR2 SNTAGT. CDR3 sequence reads: CASSDAGRFFF. CDR3 bases: TGTGCCAGCAGTGACGCAGGGCGTTTTTTCTTT.

This chain connects TRBV19 to TRBJ1-5; 9 nucleotides match TRBD1. V dropped 5 bases and J dropped 5; count of bases not matched to a gene: 10. This CDR3 has 16 residues. Germline V gene data show CDR1 as LNHDA and CDR2 as SQIVND (reference sequence). The chain's CDR3 is CASSVMGQGAHQPQHF. The CDR3 coding sequence is TGTGCCAGTAGTGTAATGGGACAGGGTGCTCATCAGCCCCAGCATTTT.

This chain joins TRBV9 and TRBJ2-1, with D uncertain. From germline, CDR1 is SGDLS and CDR2 YYNGEE. The CDR3 contains 13 residues. V lost 0 bases and J 9 bases, leaving 10 bases between the germline ends. CDR3 sequence reads: CASSVENLAEQFF. Written as DNA, the CDR3 is TGTGCCAGCAGCGTAGAAAACTTAGCTGAGCAGTTCTTC.

The chain combines TRBV6-5 with TRBJ1-1, with 11 bases matching TRBD1. Trimming removed 2 bases from V and 7 bases from J; junction bases left unmatched: 3. This CDR3 spans 14 amino acids. CDR1 and CDR2 (germline): MNHEY, SVGAGI. CDR3: CASSYGTGGDEAFF. CDR3 sequence (DNA): TGTGCCAGCAGTTACGGGACAGGGGGAGATGAAGCTTTCTTT.

The J gene is TRBJ2-7, the V gene TRBV27; TRBD2 agrees at 7 bases. V was clipped by 7 bases and J by 6 bases; unmatched bases: 21. Per the germline V gene, CDR1 is MNHEY and CDR2 is SMNVEV (reference sequence). This CDR3 spans 17 amino acids. DNA of the CDR3: TGTGCCAGCACTAGAAGTTTTGCTAGCGGTCCGCGGCTCGAGCAGTACTTC. This codes for CASTRSFASGPRLEQYF.

The chain uses TRBV9 and TRBJ1-3; no definite D call. Trimming stripped 0 bases from V and 1 base from J, with 8 bases between. Germline V gene sequence: CDR1 SGDLS, CDR2 YYNGEE. This CDR3 is 15 amino acids long. The CDR3 DNA follows: TGTGCCAGCAGCGTAGGAGCTCCGTCTGGAAACACCATATATTTT. It translates to CASSVGAPSGNTIYF.

In DNA form, the CDR3 reads TGCGCCAGCAGCCCAGAGGGAGGGGACGGATTCTACGAGCAGTACTTC. Translating it yields CASSPEGGDGFYEQYF. This chain uses TRBV4-1 with TRBJ2-7, with TRBD2 matching 7 bases. The junction had 12 bases not matched to a gene; V was cut back by 4 bases and J by 3 bases. The CDR3 totals 16 residues. Germline V gives CDR1 MGHRA, CDR2 YSYEKL.

The genes are TRBV2 and TRBJ2-1; no reliable D call. Germline V gene data show CDR1 as SNHLY and CDR2 as FYNNEI. The CDR3 runs 13 residues. V lost 3 bases, J lost 9 bases, and 12 bases lay in between. CDR3 loop: CASSDVYFGEQFF. The CDR3 coding sequence is TGTGCCAGCAGTGACGTCTACTTTGGTGAGCAGTTCTTC.

The rearrangement links TRBV3-1 (or the pseudogene TRBV3-2) to TRBJ2-2; D uncertain. Germline V gene data show CDR1 as LGHDT and CDR2 as YNNKEL (reference sequence). Trimming removed 4 bases at V and 2 bases at J, with 8 bases between. This CDR3 spans 14 amino acids. CDR3 DNA sequence: TGTGCCAGCAGCCCCGCGGCTAACACCGGGGAGCTGTTTTTT. Translation gives CASSPAANTGELFF.

V usage is TRBV9 and J usage is TRBJ1-1, with 10 bases matching TRBD1. Trimming cost V 4 bases and J 4 bases; bases outside gene matches: 16. Germline CDR1 and CDR2: SGDLS and YYNGEE. CDR3 length: 18 residues. The CDR3 reads CASSPRPLTGGPGTEAFF. The CDR3 bases are TGTGCCAGCAGCCCACGCCCGTTGACAGGGGGCCCCGGCACTGAAGCTTTCTTT.

The chain joins TRBV11-2 to TRBJ2-7; 14 positions agree with TRBD2. The germline V gene encodes CDR1 SGHAT and CDR2 FQNNGV. The CDR3 contains 13 residues. V trimming: 7 bases; J trimming: 12 bases; junction bases outside the gene matches: 8. The CDR3: CASTGLAGGPRYF. The CDR3 region has the DNA TGTGCCAGCACAGGACTAGCGGGGGGTCCCAGGTACTTC.

This clone was detected only a few times. The DNA for the CDR3 is TGTGCCAGCAGAGATTCAGACAGGATTCACTATGGCTACACCTTC. Its protein product is CASRDSDRIHYGYTF. J is TRBJ1-2 and V is TRBV27, with TRBD1 as a possible D gene (6 bases). The CDR3 extends over 15 amino acids. Germline V gene sequence: CDR1 MNHEY, CDR2 SMNVEV (reference sequence). Trimming removed 6 bases from V and 3 bases from J, with 17 bases in between.

The J gene is TRBJ1-1, the V gene TRBV5-6; perhaps TRBD1 as D (5 bases). CDR1 SGHDT and CDR2 YYEEEE come from the germline V gene. V lost 0 bases and J lost 4, with 16 bases in between. The CDR3 has 16 amino acids. The CDR3 region is CASSLAAGTFATEAFF. The CDR3 coding sequence is TGTGCCAGCAGCTTGGCAGCCGGGACTTTCGCCACTGAAGCTTTCTTT. Drawing the rest from reference TRBV5-6 and TRBJ1-1, the complete variable domain is DAGVTQSPTHLIKTRGQQVTLRCSPKSGHDTVSWYQQALGQGPQFIFQYYEEEERQRGNFPDRFSGHQFPNYSSELNVNALLLGDSALYLCASSLAAGTFATEAFFGQGTRLTVV.

Ten or more counts support this clone. CDR3 protein: CASSGSGGGGGQDTQYF. The CDR3 DNA is TGTGCCAGCAGCGGTTCCGGGGGCGGGGGAGGACAAGATACGCAGTATTTT. The gene calls are TRBV6-4 and TRBJ2-3, with TRBD2 as a possible D gene (7 bases). Per germline, CDR1 MRHNA and CDR2 SNTAGT. Between the trimmed V and J ends, which lost 6 bases and 5 bases, there was a span of 24 bases. This CDR3 comprises 17 residues.

The genes are TRBV5-4 and TRBJ2-5; 7 nucleotides match TRBD1. CDR1 SGHNT and CDR2 YYREEE come from the germline V gene (reference sequence). The CDR3 totals 13 residues. V trimming: 4 bases; J trimming: 5 bases; junction bases outside the gene matches: 5. The DNA for the CDR3 is TGTGCCAGCAGCCCCACAGGGGAGGAGACCCAGTACTTC. Translated: CASSPTGEETQYF.

The chain employs TRBV7-3 and TRBJ2-2; 9 bases align to TRBD1. This CDR3 is built from 16 residues. The germline gives CDR1 SGHTA, CDR2 FQGTGA. The trim removed 5 bases at V and 4 bases at J, leaving 8 bases unmatched. For the CDR3, the DNA is TGTGCCAGCAGCCCCCGACAGGGGGATGTCACCGGGGAGCTGTTTTTT. Encoded protein: CASSPRQGDVTGELFF. Supplemented by reference TRBV7-3 and TRBJ2-2, the full variable domain reads GAGVSQTPSNKVTEKGKYVELRCDPISGHTALYWYRQSLGQGPEFLIYFQGTGAADDSGLPNDRFFAVRPEGSVSTLKIQRTERGDSAVYLCASSPRQGDVTGELFFGEGSRLTVL.

This sequence joins TRBV5-6 and TRBJ2-2; tentative D call: TRBD1 (6 bases). This CDR3 region has 15 residues. The ends were cut back, 3 bases at V and 1 base at J, with 10 bases in the middle. Germline V CDR1 and CDR2: SGHDT, YYEEEE. For the CDR3, the DNA is TGTGCCAGCAGCTGGACAGTGATGAACACCGGGGAGCTGTTTTTT. Amino acid sequence: CASSWTVMNTGELFF.

This chain links TRBV7-6 with TRBJ1-5; 8 bases line up with TRBD1. J gave up 5 bases and V 5 bases, and 8 bases lay outside the gene matches. This CDR3 has 15 residues. Germline V gene sequence: CDR1 SGHVS, CDR2 FNYEAQ. The CDR3 sequence is CASSAGRGPHQPQHF. For the CDR3, the DNA is TGTGCCAGCAGCGCGGGCAGGGGGCCCCATCAGCCCCAGCATTTT. Full variable domain (remainder filled in from reference TRBV7-6 and TRBJ1-5): GAGVSQSPRYKVTKRGQDVALRCDPISGHVSLYWYRQALGQGPEFLTYFNYEAQQDKSGLPNDRFSAERPEGSISTLTIQRTEQRDSAMYRCASSAGRGPHQPQHFGDGTRLSIL.

The chain uses TRBV7-3 and TRBJ1-2, with TRBD1 identical over 7 bases. V trimming: 5 bases; J trimming: 8 bases; junction bases outside the gene matches: 14. Looked up from germline, CDR1 is SGHTA and CDR2 is FQGTGA. The CDR3 sequence is 15 residues long. The chain's CDR3 is CASSPGGTATQGYTF. CDR3 bases: TGTGCCAGCAGCCCGGGAGGGACAGCGACTCAGGGCTACACCTTC.

The gene calls are TRBV10-2 and TRBJ1-1; D not resolved. CDR1 and CDR2 (germline): WSHSY, SAAADI. V was clipped by 3 bases and J by 6 bases, with 14 bases between them. The CDR3 is 14 residues long. CDR3 DNA sequence: TGCGCCAGCAGTGAACAAGTATTCTTGCCTGAAGCTTTCTTT. This codes for CASSEQVFLPEAFF.

This clone turned up a few times. V usage is TRBV6-5 and J usage is TRBJ2-7; 7 bases are a match to TRBD1. J gave up 7 bases and V 0 bases, and 9 bases lay outside the gene matches. The CDR3 contains 15 residues. CDR1 MNHEY and CDR2 SVGAGI come from the germline V gene. The CDR3 reads CASSYSIGQVEEQYF. CDR3 in DNA: TGTGCCAGCAGTTACTCGATCGGACAGGTTGAGGAGCAGTACTTC.

The chain joins TRBV4-1 to TRBJ1-2; the D is unclear. This CDR3 spans 15 amino acids. In germline, CDR1 is MGHRA, CDR2 YSYEKL. Trimming pared 1 base from V and 3 bases from J, leaving 12 bases between. In nucleotides, the CDR3 is TGCGCCAGCAGCCAAGTGCCAGGCAAGGACTATGGCTACACCTTC. Amino acids: CASSQVPGKDYGYTF.

This clone was recorded once. This chain links TRBV5-1 with TRBJ1-2; weak D call: TRBD1 (5 bases). V was trimmed by 2 bases and J by 4 bases, leaving 15 bases between them. The length of the CDR3 is 15 residues. The germline CDR1 and CDR2 sequences are SGHRS and YFSETQ. The CDR3 sequence is CASSFGNLGAYGYTF. The CDR3 DNA follows: TGCGCCAGCAGCTTCGGAAACCTTGGGGCCTATGGCTACACCTTC. Using reference TRBV5-1 and TRBJ1-2 for the parts outside the CDR3, the full variable domain is KAGVTQTPRYLIKTRGQQVTLSCSPISGHRSVSWYQQTPGQGLQFLFEYFSETQRNKGNFPGRFSGRQFSNSRSEMNVSTLELGDSALYLCASSFGNLGAYGYTFGSGTRLTVV.

The rearrangement uses TRBV5-1 and TRBJ2-3; 10 nucleotides match TRBD2. Germline CDR1 SGHRS, CDR2 YFSETQ. The CDR3 runs 17 residues. Trimming removed 1 base from V and 9 bases from J; junction bases left unmatched: 14. The CDR3 coding sequence is TGCGCCAGCAGCTTGTGGTTCAGCGGGGGGGAACCGCGGACGCAGTATTTT. As protein: CASSLWFSGGEPRTQYF.

This clone qualifies as medium-sized (0.01 to 0.1%). This chain connects TRBV18 to TRBJ2-2; 9 bases agree with TRBD1. This CDR3 has 18 residues. CDR1 and CDR2 (germline): KGHSH, LQKENI. The V segment lost 1 base and the J segment 7 bases; nucleotides outside the gene matches: 13. CDR3 sequence (DNA): TGTGCCAGCTCACCACTTCCCTTGGGACAGGGATTTGTCGGGGAGCTGTTTTTT. As protein: CASSPLPLGQGFVGELFF.

The chain uses TRBV7-8 and TRBJ2-7; no clear D. CDR1 and CDR2 (germline): SGHVS, FQNEAQ. V was pared by 5 bases and J by 0 bases, with 5 bases between. CDR3 length: 12 residues. CDR3 nucleotides: TGTGCCAGCAGCCCTAGCTCCTACGAGCAGTACTTC. This gives the protein CASSPSSYEQYF.